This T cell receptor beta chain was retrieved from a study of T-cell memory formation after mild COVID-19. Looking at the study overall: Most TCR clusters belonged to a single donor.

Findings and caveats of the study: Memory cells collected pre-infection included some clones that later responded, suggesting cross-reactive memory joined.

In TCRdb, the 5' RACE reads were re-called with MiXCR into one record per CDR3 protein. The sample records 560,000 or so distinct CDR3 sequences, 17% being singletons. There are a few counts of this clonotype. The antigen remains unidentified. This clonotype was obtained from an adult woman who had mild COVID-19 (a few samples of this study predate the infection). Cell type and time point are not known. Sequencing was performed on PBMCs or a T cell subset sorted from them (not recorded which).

CDR3 amino acids: CASSPGRRNYGYTF. As DNA, the CDR3 is TGTGCCAGCAGTCCCGGTAGGAGGAACTATGGCTACACCTTC. V and J are TRBV12-3 or TRBV12-4 and TRBJ1-2; no firm D call. CDR3 size: 14 residues. Trimming took off 5 bases at V and 2 bases at J, with 12 bases between the two ends.